A selection of T cell receptor beta chains follows, all from one sample in a study of blood T cell repertoires in COVID-19. Only in-frame clones appear in the TCRdb table, and some are missing; sequencing was by immunoSEQ multiplex PCR. The sample includes roughly 250,000 clones, roughly 84% of them seen just once. Sequences were obtained from peripheral blood. These TCRs come from a woman in her forties who had recovered from COVID-19. Each CDR3 is given with its conserved first and last residue. The D gene is left open where the match is weak.

CDR3: CASSEGGTATYEQYF
J: TRBJ2-7
D: NA
V: TRBV9

CDR3: CASSIAGTTNEQFF
J: TRBJ2-1
D: NA
V: TRBV19

CDR3: CASPLPGGRYEQYF
J: TRBJ2-7
D: NA
V: TRBV12-2

CDR3: CASSLAGQAYEQYF
J: TRBJ2-7
D: TRBD1
V: TRBV5-1

CDR3: CASSLDGQRISGYTF
J: TRBJ1-2
D: NA
V: TRBV11-2

CDR3: CASSFSGGTTDTQYF
J: TRBJ2-3
D: TRBD2
V: TRBV6-5

CDR3: CSGSRGLETQYF
J: TRBJ2-5
D: TRBD1
V: TRBV29-1

CDR3: CASSGTGAPAKNIQYF
J: TRBJ2-4
D: TRBD1
V: TRBV5-1

CDR3: CASSQTSGTDTQYF
J: TRBJ2-3
D: TRBD2
V: TRBV4-3

CDR3: CATLTQDRVDEQFF
J: TRBJ2-1
D: TRBD1
V: TRBV10-3

CDR3: CASSLGTGLGPSGYTF
J: TRBJ1-2
D: NA
V: TRBV11-2

CDR3: CATSDTSGQNTGELFF
J: TRBJ2-2
D: NA
V: TRBV24-1

CDR3: CASSYSRRGGRDEQFF
J: TRBJ2-1
D: TRBD2
V: TRBV6-6

CDR3: CASSLSGGPYNEQFF
J: TRBJ2-1
D: NA
V: TRBV7-2

CDR3: CASSLQEWTAYEQYF
J: TRBJ2-7
D: NA
V: TRBV11-1

CDR3: CASSLAQGGETQYF
J: TRBJ2-5
D: NA
V: TRBV11-2

CDR3: CATMDRGFGNTIYF
J: TRBJ1-3
D: TRBD1
V: TRBV27

CDR3: CASSIARTGANTGELFF
J: TRBJ2-2
D: TRBD1
V: TRBV19

CDR3: CASSLLGQGSPSDGYTF
J: TRBJ1-2
D: TRBD1
V: TRBV7-9

CDR3: CASSDYVSGRNADTQYF
J: TRBJ2-3
D: TRBD2
V: TRBV6-1

CDR3: CASTTVVPGELFF
J: TRBJ2-2
D: NA
V: TRBV7-2

CDR3: CASSFSGGIQETQYF
J: TRBJ2-5
D: NA
V: TRBV7-2

CDR3: CASSESMGRETQYF
J: TRBJ2-5
D: NA
V: TRBV2

CDR3: CASSLGKVDRAYEQYF
J: TRBJ2-7
D: TRBD1
V: TRBV7-7

CDR3: CASSQATSGRSYEQYF
J: TRBJ2-7
D: TRBD2
V: TRBV4-2

CDR3: CASSLLLAGIDTQYF
J: TRBJ2-3
D: TRBD2
V: TRBV5-1

CDR3: CASSSPGTGHSPLHF
J: TRBJ1-6
D: TRBD1
V: TRBV2

CDR3: CASSLRAGFGLSGELFF
J: TRBJ2-2
D: NA
V: TRBV19

CDR3: CASSRDLNTGELFF
J: TRBJ2-2
D: NA
V: TRBV4-1

CDR3: CAISPGQESNQPQHF
J: TRBJ1-5
D: TRBD1
V: TRBV10-3

CDR3: CASSYPLETQYF
J: TRBJ2-5
D: NA
V: TRBV6-2/TRBV6-3

CDR3: CASSFARANNEQFF
J: TRBJ2-1
D: NA
V: TRBV7-8

CDR3: CAWDDSNYGYTF
J: TRBJ1-2
D: NA
V: TRBV30

CDR3: CASSPRRGGTEAFF
J: TRBJ1-1
D: NA
V: TRBV18

CDR3: CASSPPDRVKYEQYF
J: TRBJ2-7
D: TRBD1
V: TRBV18

CDR3: CASSQDRKASGIYNEQFF
J: TRBJ2-1
D: TRBD2
V: TRBV4-3

CDR3: CASSLVQGAIGEETQYF
J: TRBJ2-5
D: TRBD1
V: TRBV5-1

CDR3: CASSIQGFYTEAFF
J: TRBJ1-1
D: NA
V: TRBV5-1

CDR3: CASSLARTGREGPQHF
J: TRBJ1-5
D: NA
V: TRBV7-9

CDR3: CASSYSLAGGPEITDTQYF
J: TRBJ2-3
D: TRBD2
V: TRBV6-2/TRBV6-3

CDR3: CAIRGTYDQPQHF
J: TRBJ1-5
D: NA
V: TRBV10-3

CDR3: CASSPRTGAMNTEAFF
J: TRBJ1-1
D: TRBD1
V: TRBV27

CDR3: CASSYRGLAVGELFF
J: TRBJ2-2
D: TRBD2
V: TRBV6-6